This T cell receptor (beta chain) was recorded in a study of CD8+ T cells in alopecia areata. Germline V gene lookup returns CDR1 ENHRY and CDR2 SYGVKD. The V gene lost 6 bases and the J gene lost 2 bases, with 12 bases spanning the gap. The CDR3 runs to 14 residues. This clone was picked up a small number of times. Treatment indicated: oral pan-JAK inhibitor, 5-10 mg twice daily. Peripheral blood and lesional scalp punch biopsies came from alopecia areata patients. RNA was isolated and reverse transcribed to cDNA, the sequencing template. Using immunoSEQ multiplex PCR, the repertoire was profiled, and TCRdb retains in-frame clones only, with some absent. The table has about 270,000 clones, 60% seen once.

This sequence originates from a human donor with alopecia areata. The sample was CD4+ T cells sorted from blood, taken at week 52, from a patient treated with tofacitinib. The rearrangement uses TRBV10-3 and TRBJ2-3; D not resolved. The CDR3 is CAISERVVTDTQYF. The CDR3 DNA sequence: TGTGCCATCAGCGAACGAGTGGTCACAGATACGCAGTATTTT.